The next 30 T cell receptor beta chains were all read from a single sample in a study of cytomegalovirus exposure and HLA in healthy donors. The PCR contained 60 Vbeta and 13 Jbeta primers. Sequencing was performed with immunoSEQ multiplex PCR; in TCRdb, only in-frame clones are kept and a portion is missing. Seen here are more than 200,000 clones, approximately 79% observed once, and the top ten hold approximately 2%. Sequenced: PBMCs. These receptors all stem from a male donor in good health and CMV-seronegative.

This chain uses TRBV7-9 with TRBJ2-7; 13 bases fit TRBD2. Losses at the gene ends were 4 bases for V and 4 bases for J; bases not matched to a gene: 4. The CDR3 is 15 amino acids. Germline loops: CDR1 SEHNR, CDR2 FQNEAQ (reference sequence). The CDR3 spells CASSSRGLAGYEQYF. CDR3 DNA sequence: TGTGCCAGCAGCTCAAGGGGACTAGCGGGATACGAGCAGTACTTC.

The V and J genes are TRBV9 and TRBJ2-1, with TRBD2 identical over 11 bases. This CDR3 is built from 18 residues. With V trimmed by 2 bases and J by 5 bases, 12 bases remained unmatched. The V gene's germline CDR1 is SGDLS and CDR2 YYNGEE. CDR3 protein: CASSVRHSGGARHNEQFF. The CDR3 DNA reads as TGTGCCAGCAGCGTCCGTCATAGCGGGGGGGCCCGGCACAATGAGCAGTTCTTC.

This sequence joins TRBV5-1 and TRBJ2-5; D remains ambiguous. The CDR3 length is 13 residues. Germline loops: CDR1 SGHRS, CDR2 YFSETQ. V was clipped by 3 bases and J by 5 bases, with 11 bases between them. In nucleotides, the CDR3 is TGCGCCAGCAGCTCATCCCCCCGGGAGACCCAGTACTTC. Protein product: CASSSSPRETQYF.

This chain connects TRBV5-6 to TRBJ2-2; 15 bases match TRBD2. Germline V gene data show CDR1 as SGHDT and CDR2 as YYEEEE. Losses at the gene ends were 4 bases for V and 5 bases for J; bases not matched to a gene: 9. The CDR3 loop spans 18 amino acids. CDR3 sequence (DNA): TGTGCCAGCAGCCCCGGACTAGCGGGGGGGCTCCGGACCGGGGAGCTGTTTTTT. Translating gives CASSPGLAGGLRTGELFF. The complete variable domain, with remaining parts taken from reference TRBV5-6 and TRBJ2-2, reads DAGVTQSPTHLIKTRGQQVTLRCSPKSGHDTVSWYQQALGQGPQFIFQYYEEEERQRGNFPDRFSGHQFPNYSSELNVNALLLGDSALYLCASSPGLAGGLRTGELFFGEGSRLTVL.

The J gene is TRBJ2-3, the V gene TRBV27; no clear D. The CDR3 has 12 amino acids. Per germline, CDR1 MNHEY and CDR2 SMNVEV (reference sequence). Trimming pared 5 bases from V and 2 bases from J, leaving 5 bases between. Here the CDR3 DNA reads TGTGCCAGCAGTCCCTACACAGATACGCAGTATTTT. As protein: CASSPYTDTQYF.

In DNA form, the CDR3 reads TGTGCCAGCAGCAGCGACAGGGTGGGGACCGGGGAGCTGTTTTTT. It yields the protein CASSSDRVGTGELFF. This chain joins TRBV9 and TRBJ2-2; TRBD1 aligns across 7 bases. Germline CDR1 is SGDLS and CDR2 is YYNGEE. The CDR3 has 15 amino acids. With 4 bases clipped from V and 5 bases from J, the junction kept 8 bases outside the gene matches.

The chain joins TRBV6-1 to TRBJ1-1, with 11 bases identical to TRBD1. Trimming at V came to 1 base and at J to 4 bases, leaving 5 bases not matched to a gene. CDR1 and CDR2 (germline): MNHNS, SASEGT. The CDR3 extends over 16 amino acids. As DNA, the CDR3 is TGTGCCAGCAGTGAAGATGCTGGGACAGGGGGCACTGAAGCTTTCTTT. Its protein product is CASSEDAGTGGTEAFF.

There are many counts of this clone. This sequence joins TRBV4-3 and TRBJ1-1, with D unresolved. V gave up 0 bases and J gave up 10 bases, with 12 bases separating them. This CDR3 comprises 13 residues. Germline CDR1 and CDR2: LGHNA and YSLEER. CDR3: CASSQDTRSRAFF. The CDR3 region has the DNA TGCGCCAGCAGCCAAGATACGCGGTCTCGAGCTTTCTTT.

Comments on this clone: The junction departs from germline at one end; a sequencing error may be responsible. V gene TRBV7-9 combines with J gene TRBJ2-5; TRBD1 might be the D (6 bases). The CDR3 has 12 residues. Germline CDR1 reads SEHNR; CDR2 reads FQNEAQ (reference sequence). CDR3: CSSSPQGETQYF. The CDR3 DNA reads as TGTTCCAGCAGCCCCCAGGGGGAGACCCAGTACTTC.

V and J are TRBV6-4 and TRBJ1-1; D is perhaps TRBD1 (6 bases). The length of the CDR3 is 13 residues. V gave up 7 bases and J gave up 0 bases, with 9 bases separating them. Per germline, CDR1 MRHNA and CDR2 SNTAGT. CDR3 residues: CASKGQLNTEAFF. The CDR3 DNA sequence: TGTGCCAGCAAAGGACAGTTGAACACTGAAGCTTTCTTT.

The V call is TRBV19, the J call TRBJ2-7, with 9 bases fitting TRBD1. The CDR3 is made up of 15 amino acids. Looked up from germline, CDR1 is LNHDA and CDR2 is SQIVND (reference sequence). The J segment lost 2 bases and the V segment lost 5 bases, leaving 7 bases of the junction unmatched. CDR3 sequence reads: CASSPRQGGTYEQYF. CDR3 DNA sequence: TGTGCCAGTAGTCCCCGACAGGGGGGGACCTACGAGCAGTACTTC. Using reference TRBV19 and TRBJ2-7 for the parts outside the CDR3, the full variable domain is DGGITQSPKYLFRKEGQNVTLSCEQNLNHDAMYWYRQDPGQGLRLIYYSQIVNDFQKGDIAEGYSVSREKKESFPLTVTSAQKNPTAFYLCASSPRQGGTYEQYFGPGTRLTVT.

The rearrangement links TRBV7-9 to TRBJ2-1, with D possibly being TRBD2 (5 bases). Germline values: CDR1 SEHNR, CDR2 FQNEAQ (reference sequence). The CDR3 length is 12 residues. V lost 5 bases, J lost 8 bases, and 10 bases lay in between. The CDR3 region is CASSPSRDEQFF. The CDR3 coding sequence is TGTGCCAGCAGCCCTAGCCGGGATGAGCAGTTCTTC.

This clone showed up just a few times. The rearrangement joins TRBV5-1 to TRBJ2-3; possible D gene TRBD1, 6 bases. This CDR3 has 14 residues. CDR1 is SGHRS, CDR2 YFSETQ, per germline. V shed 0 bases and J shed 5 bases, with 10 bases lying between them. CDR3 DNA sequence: TGCGCCAGCAGCTTGGGGGGGCGTGAAGATACGCAGTATTTT. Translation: CASSLGGREDTQYF. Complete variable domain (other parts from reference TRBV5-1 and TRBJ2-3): KAGVTQTPRYLIKTRGQQVTLSCSPISGHRSVSWYQQTPGQGLQFLFEYFSETQRNKGNFPGRFSGRQFSNSRSEMNVSTLELGDSALYLCASSLGGREDTQYFGPGTRLTVL.

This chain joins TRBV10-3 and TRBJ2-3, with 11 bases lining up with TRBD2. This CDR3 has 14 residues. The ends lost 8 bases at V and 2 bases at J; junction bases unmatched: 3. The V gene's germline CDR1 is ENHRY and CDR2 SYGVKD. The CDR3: CAILSGGDTDTQYF. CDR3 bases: TGTGCCATCCTTAGCGGGGGGGACACAGATACGCAGTATTTT.

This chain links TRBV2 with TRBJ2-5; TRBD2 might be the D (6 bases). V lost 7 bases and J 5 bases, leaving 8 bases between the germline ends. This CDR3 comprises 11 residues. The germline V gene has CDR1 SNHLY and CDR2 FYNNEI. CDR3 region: CASIGRETQYF. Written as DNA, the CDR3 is TGTGCCAGCATAGGGAGGGAGACCCAGTACTTC.

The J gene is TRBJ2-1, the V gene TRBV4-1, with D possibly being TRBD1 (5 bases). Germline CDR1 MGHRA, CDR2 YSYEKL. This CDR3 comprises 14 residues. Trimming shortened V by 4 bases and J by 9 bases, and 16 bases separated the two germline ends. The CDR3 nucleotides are TGCGCCAGCAGCCTTCGGACAATTCGTGGTGAGCAGTTCTTC. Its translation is CASSLRTIRGEQFF.

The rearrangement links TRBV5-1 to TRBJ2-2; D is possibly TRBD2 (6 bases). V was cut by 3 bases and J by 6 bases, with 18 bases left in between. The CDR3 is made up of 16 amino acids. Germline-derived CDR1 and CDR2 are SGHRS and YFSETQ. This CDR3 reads CASSSGSPPGAGELFF. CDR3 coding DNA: TGCGCCAGCAGCTCAGGTTCCCCCCCGGGGGCCGGGGAGCTGTTTTTT. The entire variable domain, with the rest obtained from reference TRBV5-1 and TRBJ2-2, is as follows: KAGVTQTPRYLIKTRGQQVTLSCSPISGHRSVSWYQQTPGQGLQFLFEYFSETQRNKGNFPGRFSGRQFSNSRSEMNVSTLELGDSALYLCASSSGSPPGAGELFFGEGSRLTVL.

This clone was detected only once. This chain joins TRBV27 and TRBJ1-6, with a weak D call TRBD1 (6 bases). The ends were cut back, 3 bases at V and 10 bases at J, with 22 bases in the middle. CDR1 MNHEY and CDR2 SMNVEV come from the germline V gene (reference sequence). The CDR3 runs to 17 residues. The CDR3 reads CASSFIRLGQIRSPLHF. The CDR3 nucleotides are TGTGCCAGCAGTTTCATCCGCCTTGGACAGATAAGATCACCCCTCCACTTT.

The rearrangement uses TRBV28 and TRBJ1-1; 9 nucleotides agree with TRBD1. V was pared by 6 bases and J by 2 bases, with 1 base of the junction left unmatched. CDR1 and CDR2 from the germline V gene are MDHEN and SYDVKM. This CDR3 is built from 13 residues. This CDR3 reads CASRDRGNTEAFF. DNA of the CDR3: TGTGCCAGCAGGGACAGGGGCAACACTGAAGCTTTCTTT. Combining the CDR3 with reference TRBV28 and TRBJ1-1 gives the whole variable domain DVKVTQSSRYLVKRTGEKVFLECVQDMDHENMFWYRQDPGLGLRLIYFSYDVKMKEKGDIPEGYSVSREKKERFSLILESASTNQTSMYLCASRDRGNTEAFFGQGTRLTVV.

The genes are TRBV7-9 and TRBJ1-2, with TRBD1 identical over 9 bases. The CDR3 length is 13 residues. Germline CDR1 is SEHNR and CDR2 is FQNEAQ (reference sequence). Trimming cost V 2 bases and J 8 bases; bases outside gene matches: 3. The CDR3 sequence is CASSLRDREGYTF. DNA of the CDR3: TGTGCCAGCAGCTTACGGGACAGGGAGGGCTACACCTTC.

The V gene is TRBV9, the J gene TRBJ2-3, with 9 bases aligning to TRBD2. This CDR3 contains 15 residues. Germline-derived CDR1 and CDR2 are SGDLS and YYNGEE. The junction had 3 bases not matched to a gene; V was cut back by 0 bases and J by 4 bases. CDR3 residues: CASSVGVAGADTQYF. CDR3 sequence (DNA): TGTGCCAGCAGCGTAGGGGTAGCGGGGGCAGATACGCAGTATTTT.

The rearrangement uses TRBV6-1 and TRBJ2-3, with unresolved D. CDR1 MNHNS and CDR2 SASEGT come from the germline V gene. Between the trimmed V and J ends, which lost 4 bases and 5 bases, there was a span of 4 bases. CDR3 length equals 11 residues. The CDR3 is CASSVRDTQYF. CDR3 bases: TGTGCCAGCAGTGTTAGAGATACGCAGTATTTT.

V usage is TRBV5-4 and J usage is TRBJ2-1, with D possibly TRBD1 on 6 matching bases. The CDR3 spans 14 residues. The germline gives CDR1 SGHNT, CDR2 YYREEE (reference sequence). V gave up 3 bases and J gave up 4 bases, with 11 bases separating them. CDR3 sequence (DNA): TGTGCCAGCAGCTCCACAGGGTTATACAATGAGCAGTTCTTC. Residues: CASSSTGLYNEQFF.

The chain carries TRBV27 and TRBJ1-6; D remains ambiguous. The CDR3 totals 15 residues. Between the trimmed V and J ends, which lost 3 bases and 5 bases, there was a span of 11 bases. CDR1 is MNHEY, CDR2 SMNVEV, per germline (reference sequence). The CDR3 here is CASSFLTVDNSPLHF. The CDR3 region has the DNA TGTGCCAGCAGTTTCTTAACAGTGGATAATTCACCCCTCCACTTT.

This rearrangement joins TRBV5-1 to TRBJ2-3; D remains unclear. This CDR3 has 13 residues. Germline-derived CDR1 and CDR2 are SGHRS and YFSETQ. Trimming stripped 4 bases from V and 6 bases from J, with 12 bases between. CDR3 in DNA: TGCGCCAGCAGCGAGGCTGGAACGGATACGCAGTATTTT. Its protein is CASSEAGTDTQYF.

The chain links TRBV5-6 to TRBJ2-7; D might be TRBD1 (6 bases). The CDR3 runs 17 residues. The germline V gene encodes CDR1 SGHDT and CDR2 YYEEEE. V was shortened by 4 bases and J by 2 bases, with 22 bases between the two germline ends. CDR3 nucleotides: TGTGCCAGCAGCATTTGGGGGCAGGGGAATAAAGCCTACGAGCAGTACTTC. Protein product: CASSIWGQGNKAYEQYF.

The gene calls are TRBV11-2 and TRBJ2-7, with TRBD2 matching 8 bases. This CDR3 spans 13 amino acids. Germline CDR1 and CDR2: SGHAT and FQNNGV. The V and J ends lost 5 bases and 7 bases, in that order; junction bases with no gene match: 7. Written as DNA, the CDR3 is TGTGCCAGCAGCGTCGGGAGGGCTGGGGAGCAGTACTTC. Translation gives CASSVGRAGEQYF.

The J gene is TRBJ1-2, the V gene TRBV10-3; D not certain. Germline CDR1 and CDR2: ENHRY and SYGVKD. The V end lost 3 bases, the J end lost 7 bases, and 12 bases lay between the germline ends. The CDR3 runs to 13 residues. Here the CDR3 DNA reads TGTGCCATCAGTGACGGGATTATGGGTGGCTACACCTTC. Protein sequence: CAISDGIMGGYTF.

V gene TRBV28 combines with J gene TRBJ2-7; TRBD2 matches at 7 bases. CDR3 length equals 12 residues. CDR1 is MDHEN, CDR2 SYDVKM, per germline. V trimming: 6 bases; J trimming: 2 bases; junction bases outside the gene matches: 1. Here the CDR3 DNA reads TGTGCCAGCAGGGGAGGGACCTACGAGCAGTACTTC. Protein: CASRGGTYEQYF.

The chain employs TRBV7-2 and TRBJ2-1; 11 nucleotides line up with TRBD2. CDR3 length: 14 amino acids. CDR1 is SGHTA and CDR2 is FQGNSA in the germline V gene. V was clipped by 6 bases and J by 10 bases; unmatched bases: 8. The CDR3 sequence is CASRIAGGPSEQFF. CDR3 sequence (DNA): TGTGCCAGCAGAATAGCGGGGGGGCCATCCGAGCAGTTCTTC.